This T cell receptor beta chain was observed in a study of graft-versus-host responses after intestinal transplantation. Study as a whole: Multivisceral, liver-intestinal, or isolated intestinal transplants were performed in recipients.

Produced via immunoSEQ multiplex PCR; TCRdb's table is partial and in-frame only. Of over a thousand clones listed, under 85% are singletons. The CDR3 sequence is 15 residues long. J was trimmed by 10 bases and V by 2 bases; bases with no gene match: 12. Germline CDR1 is MNHEY and CDR2 is SMNVEV (reference sequence). This clone has only one observation. V is TRBV27 and J is TRBJ1-1; TRBD1 matches 8 bases. This clonotype originated in a human patient who received an intestinal transplant, so some T cells may come from the graft donor. Specimen: PBMCs, collected 7 days after intestinal transplantation. The CDR3 protein is CASSLTTGGDVGAFF. DNA of the CDR3: TGTGCCAGCAGTTTAACCACAGGGGGAGATGTTGGAGCTTTCTTT.